The 2 T cell receptor beta chains below all came from one sample that was sequenced in a study of T-cell reconstitution after alpha-beta-depleted transplantation in children. For TCRbeta, the library was prepared with unique molecular identifiers. MiXCR, run by TCRdb on the PCR reads, gives a single entry per CDR3 protein. This sample has approximately 210,000 distinct CDR3 sequences, with roughly a sixth found just once. Sample: PBMCs, mostly from graft donor cells, taken 360 days after TCRalphabeta/CD19-depleted stem cell transplant. The receptors derive from a male patient under 10 years old who had a stem cell transplant for acute lymphoblastic leukemia, so the T cells may come from the graft donor.

This clonotype was observed many times. The chain has TRBV28 and TRBJ2-1, with unresolved D. The germline V gene has CDR1 MDHEN and CDR2 SYDVKM. Trimming stripped 2 bases from V and 5 bases from J, with 4 bases between. The CDR3 is made up of 12 amino acids. The CDR3 loop reads CASSLANNEQFF. The CDR3 DNA reads as TGTGCCAGCAGTTTAGCCAACAATGAGCAGTTCTTC.

This rearrangement joins TRBV18 to TRBJ2-5, with 14 bases identical to TRBD2. In germline, CDR1 is KGHSH, CDR2 LQKENI. V shed 3 bases and J 3 bases; nucleotides not matched to a gene: 3. The CDR3 contains 16 residues. The CDR3 here is CASSPPGLAGEETQYF. The CDR3 coding sequence is TGTGCCAGCTCACCTCCGGGACTAGCGGGAGAAGAGACCCAGTACTTC. The whole variable domain, filled in from reference TRBV18 and TRBJ2-5, reads NAGVMQNPRHLVRRRGQEARLRCSPMKGHSHVYWYRQLPEEGLKFMVYLQKENIIDESGMPKERFSAEFPKEGPSILRIQQVVRGDSAAYFCASSPPGLAGEETQYFGPGTRLLVL.